This T cell receptor beta chain was observed in a study of T cells in Graves' hyperthyroidism and ophthalmopathy. The table lists this clonotype with a few counts. Clinical symptoms, serum thyroxine, TRAb, thyroid ultrasound and orbital computed tomography established diagnosis. TCR beta CDR3 region amplification was performed from RNA transcripts. Initially, a first-round RT-PCR of the TCR CDR3 employed the HTBI primer set. TCRdb reprocessed the multiplex PCR reads via MiXCR and lists one record per CDR3 protein. The table records roughly 500,000 distinct CDR3 sequences, 40% to 50% of them present only once. The CDR3 has 14 residues. Looked up from germline, CDR1 is MNHEY and CDR2 is SMNVEV (reference sequence). V dropped 3 bases and J dropped 4 bases, with 12 bases sitting between them.

The clonotype comes from an adult woman with Graves' disease, either hyperthyroidism or ophthalmopathy (not recorded which). V gene TRBV27 combines with J gene TRBJ1-2, with a possible D match to TRBD1 (6 bases). The sequenced material came from peripheral blood or thyroid tissue (not recorded which). The CDR3: CASSLAGGAYGYTF. Here the CDR3 DNA reads TGTGCCAGCAGTTTGGCTGGGGGCGCCTATGGCTACACCTTC.